The sequence of this TCR beta chain was determined in a study of T-cell reconstitution after alpha-beta-depleted transplantation in children. CDR3 length: 15 amino acids. Germline V gene data show CDR1 as SGHTA and CDR2 as FQGNSA. V was cut by 1 base and J by 6 bases, with 13 bases left in between. Researchers prepared the TCRbeta library using unique molecular identifiers, the study reports. Each CDR3 protein is one row after TCRdb ran MiXCR on the PCR reads. There are 420,000 or so distinct CDR3 sequences in the sample; roughly 11% occur only once, and roughly 5% lies in the top ten. This sequence was found in a human donor who donated a stem cell graft to a child with acute myeloid leukemia. Source: PBMCs from the stem cell graft donor, taken from the stem cell graft. The chain employs TRBV7-2 and TRBJ2-1, with D perhaps TRBD2 (6 bases). Here the CDR3 reads CASSLVAGLGNEQFF. In DNA, the CDR3 is TGTGCCAGCAGCTTAGTGGCGGGATTGGGCAATGAGCAGTTCTTC.